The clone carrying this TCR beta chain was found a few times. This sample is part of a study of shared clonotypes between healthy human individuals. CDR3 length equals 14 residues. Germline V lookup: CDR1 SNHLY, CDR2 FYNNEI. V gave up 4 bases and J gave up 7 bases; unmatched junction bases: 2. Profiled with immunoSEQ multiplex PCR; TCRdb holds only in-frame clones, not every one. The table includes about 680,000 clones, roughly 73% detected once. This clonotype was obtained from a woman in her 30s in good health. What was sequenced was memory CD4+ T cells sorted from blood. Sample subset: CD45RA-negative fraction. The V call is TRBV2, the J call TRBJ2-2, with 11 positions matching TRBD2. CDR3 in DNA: TGTGCCAGCAGTGGGGGACTAGCGGACGGGGAGCTGTTTTTT. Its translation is CASSGGLADGELFF. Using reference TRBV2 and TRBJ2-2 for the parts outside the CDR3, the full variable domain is EPEVTQTPSHQVTQMGQEVILRCVPISNHLYFYWYRQILGQKVEFLVSFYNNEISEKSEIFDDQFSVERPDGSNFTLKIRSTKLEDSAMYFCASSGGLADGELFFGEGSRLTVL.